This T cell receptor (beta chain) was captured by sequencing in a study of siplizumab effects on memory and regulatory T cells. Assay used: immunoSEQ multiplex PCR; TCRdb lists only in-frame clones, some missing. The sample shows approximately 9,500 clones, roughly 50% of them seen only once. Relative to its sample, this clone is medium-sized (0.01 to 0.1%). The target antigen is unknown. CDR1 SGDLS and CDR2 YYNGEE come from the germline V gene. The CDR3 consists of 17 residues. With 4 bases clipped from V and 7 bases from J, the junction kept 14 bases outside the gene matches. Coculture of mixed lymphocyte reaction cells was performed at 37°C for under seven days.

Sequenced sample: CFSE-low (dividing) CD4+ T cells sorted from an allogeneic mixed lymphocyte reaction. This TCR derives from a human donor in good health; the cells came from an allogeneic mixed lymphocyte reaction. V gene TRBV9 combines with J gene TRBJ1-4; 9 positions agree with TRBD1. The CDR3 DNA reads TGTGCCAGCAGCAGAATAAATCCGGGACAGGGCCCTGAAAAACTGTTTTTT. Amino acid sequence: CASSRINPGQGPEKLFF.